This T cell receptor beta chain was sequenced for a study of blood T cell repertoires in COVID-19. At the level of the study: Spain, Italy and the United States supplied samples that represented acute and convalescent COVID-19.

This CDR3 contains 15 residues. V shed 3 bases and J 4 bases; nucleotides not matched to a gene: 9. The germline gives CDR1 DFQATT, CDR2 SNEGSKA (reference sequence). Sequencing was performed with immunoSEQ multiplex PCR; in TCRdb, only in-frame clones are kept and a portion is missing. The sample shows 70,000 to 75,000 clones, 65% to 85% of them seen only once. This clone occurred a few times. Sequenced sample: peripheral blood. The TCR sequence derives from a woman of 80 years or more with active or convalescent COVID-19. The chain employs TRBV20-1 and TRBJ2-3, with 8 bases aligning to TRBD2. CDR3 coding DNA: TGCAGTGCTAGTCGGATCGGGAGGGCCTCAGATACGCAGTATTTT. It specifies CSASRIGRASDTQYF.